This TCR beta chain is from a study of response to subunit inactivated influenza vaccine. Regarding the study as a whole: A suggestion made by the authors is that each seasonal influenza vaccination recruits few new T cells.

TCRdb processed the RT-PCR reads anew with MiXCR; each CDR3 protein has one entry. There are hundreds of thousands of distinct CDR3 sequences in the sample; 14% occur only once, and about 7.6% lies in the top ten. Worth noting for this clonotype: The antigen is unknown.

CDR1 and CDR2 from the germline V gene are MNHEY and SVGEGT. Trimming pared 2 bases from V and 3 bases from J, leaving 17 bases between. The CDR3 has 16 amino acids. The input for sequencing was PBMCs from blood, taken less than 15 days before vaccination. The V call is TRBV6-2 or TRBV6-3, the J call TRBJ2-7; D perhaps matches TRBD2 (6 bases). This clonotype was sampled from a man in his fifties or sixties who received an inactivated influenza vaccine. The CDR3 protein is CASSYVPAGGDYEQYF. The CDR3 bases are TGTGCCAGCAGTTACGTCCCTGCGGGCGGGGACTACGAGCAGTACTTC.